The 17 T cell receptor beta chains listed next were all sequenced from one sample in a study of PD-1 blockade in classical Hodgkin lymphoma. Time point of the sample: newly diagnosed, previously untreated cHL patient sample. Purification of CD4+ T cells from thawed PBMCs was performed via magnetic negative selection. Clones were sequenced by immunoSEQ multiplex PCR, and TCRdb holds only the in-frame ones, with some missing. The data show more than 15,000 clones, approximately 90% seen once. The specimen was CD4+ T cells from blood. The source of these receptors is a human donor with classical Hodgkin lymphoma.

The chain employs TRBV7-8 and TRBJ1-5, with D possibly matching TRBD1 (6 bases). The CDR3 is made up of 14 amino acids. The germline V gene has CDR1 SGHVS and CDR2 FQNEAQ. Trimming stripped 0 bases from V and 9 bases from J, with 12 bases between. CDR3 loop: CASSLAGGTLPQHF. CDR3 in DNA: TGTGCCAGCAGCTTAGCAGGGGGTACCCTGCCCCAGCATTTT.

This chain connects TRBV19 to TRBJ1-6; 9 bases agree with TRBD1. The J segment lost 5 bases and the V segment lost 3 bases, leaving 2 bases of the junction unmatched. The CDR3 is 15 amino acids. CDR1 LNHDA and CDR2 SQIVND come from the germline V gene (reference sequence). This CDR3 is CASSIGTGNNSPLHF. DNA for the CDR3: TGTGCCAGTAGTATCGGGACAGGGAATAATTCACCCCTCCACTTT. Supplemented by reference TRBV19 and TRBJ1-6, the full variable domain reads DGGITQSPKYLFRKEGQNVTLSCEQNLNHDAMYWYRQDPGQGLRLIYYSQIVNDFQKGDIAEGYSVSREKKESFPLTVTSAQKNPTAFYLCASSIGTGNNSPLHFGNGTRLTVT.

The gene calls are TRBV7-2 and TRBJ2-7; D remains ambiguous. Trimming cost V 4 bases and J 1 base, with 14 bases left between them. This CDR3 comprises 15 residues. Germline CDR1 is SGHTA and CDR2 is FQGNSA. The CDR3 loop reads CASSSRRSSSYEQYF. In DNA, the CDR3 is TGTGCCAGCAGCTCCCGCAGGTCCTCATCCTACGAGCAGTACTTC.

This chain connects TRBV30 to TRBJ2-5, with D uncertain. Trimming removed 1 base from V and 3 bases from J, with 3 bases in between. The CDR3 has 11 amino acids. CDR1 is GTSNPN, CDR2 SVGIG, per germline (reference sequence). CDR3 DNA: TGTGCCTGGAGTGGAAAAGAGACCCAGTACTTC. Translated: CAWSGKETQYF.

The chain is built from TRBV5-1 and TRBJ2-3; possible D gene TRBD2, 6 bases. The germline CDR1 and CDR2 sequences are SGHRS and YFSETQ. The length of the CDR3 is 14 residues. The ends were cut back, 4 bases at V and 9 bases at J, with 18 bases in the middle. CDR3 sequence reads: CASSPGTVAITQYF. CDR3 nucleotides: TGCGCCAGCAGCCCGGGGACTGTAGCTATCACGCAGTATTTT.

J is TRBJ2-7 and V is TRBV5-4, with TRBD1 identical over 7 bases. This CDR3 has 15 amino acids. Germline-derived CDR1 and CDR2 are SGHNT and YYREEE (reference sequence). V lost 2 bases and J lost 5; bases outside the gene matches: 10. CDR3 region: CASSFGQGVGNEQYF. The DNA of the CDR3 is TGTGCCAGCAGCTTTGGGCAGGGGGTCGGTAACGAGCAGTACTTC.

This chain uses TRBV19 with TRBJ2-1; 12 bases map to TRBD2. In germline, CDR1 is LNHDA, CDR2 SQIVND (reference sequence). This CDR3 contains 16 residues. Trimming took 0 bases from V and 9 from J; bases not matched to a gene: 6. DNA for the CDR3: TGTGCCAGTAGTATAGAAACTAGCGGGAGGAAAGTTGAGCAGTTCTTC. It specifies CASSIETSGRKVEQFF. Using reference TRBV19 and TRBJ2-1 for the parts outside the CDR3, the full variable domain is DGGITQSPKYLFRKEGQNVTLSCEQNLNHDAMYWYRQDPGQGLRLIYYSQIVNDFQKGDIAEGYSVSREKKESFPLTVTSAQKNPTAFYLCASSIETSGRKVEQFFGPGTRLTVL.

J is TRBJ1-1 and V is TRBV5-1; maybe TRBD1 (5 bases). CDR3 length: 14 amino acids. V gave up 4 bases and J gave up 2 bases, with 12 bases separating them. The germline CDR1 and CDR2 sequences are SGHRS and YFSETQ. The CDR3 DNA sequence: TGCGCCAGCAGCCCCGGACACCATAACACTGAAGCTTTCTTT. Translated, it gives CASSPGHHNTEAFF.

The genes are TRBV6-5 and TRBJ2-1; possibly TRBD1 for D (6 bases). Germline loops: CDR1 MNHEY, CDR2 SVGAGI. The V end was cut by 2 bases, the J end by 10 bases, with 12 bases between. The length of the CDR3 is 13 residues. The chain's CDR3 is CASSYGPGVEQFF. CDR3 nucleotide sequence: TGTGCCAGCAGTTACGGCCCAGGGGTCGAGCAGTTCTTC.

This clone was seen once. The chain has TRBV18 and TRBJ1-2, with D perhaps TRBD1 (6 bases). The germline gives CDR1 KGHSH, CDR2 LQKENI. Trimming removed 2 bases at V and 4 bases at J, with 20 bases between. The CDR3 is 17 amino acids. DNA for the CDR3: TGTGCCAGCTCACCATTCAAGACAGAACAGGGCACCTATGGCTACACCTTC. Translation: CASSPFKTEQGTYGYTF. Looking up the rest from reference TRBV18 and TRBJ1-2 gives the full variable domain: NAGVMQNPRHLVRRRGQEARLRCSPMKGHSHVYWYRQLPEEGLKFMVYLQKENIIDESGMPKERFSAEFPKEGPSILRIQQVVRGDSAAYFCASSPFKTEQGTYGYTFGSGTRLTVV.

The J gene is TRBJ2-7, the V gene TRBV5-1; either TRBD1 or TRBD2 may supply D (5 bases each). The germline V gene encodes CDR1 SGHRS and CDR2 YFSETQ. Trimming removed 4 bases from V and 4 bases from J, with 12 bases in between. The CDR3 contains 13 residues. In nucleotides, the CDR3 is TGCGCCAGCAGCGAAGGGACGGATTACGAGCAGTACTTC. This encodes CASSEGTDYEQYF.

The rearrangement joins TRBV28 to TRBJ2-4, with 8 bases fitting TRBD1. Looked up from germline, CDR1 is MDHEN and CDR2 is SYDVKM. V trimming: 2 bases; J trimming: 0 bases; junction bases outside the gene matches: 6. This CDR3 has 17 amino acids. CDR3 sequence: CASSLPRTGKAKNIQYF. The DNA of the CDR3 is TGTGCCAGCAGTTTACCCCGGACAGGGAAAGCCAAAAACATTCAGTACTTC. The whole variable domain, filled in from reference TRBV28 and TRBJ2-4, reads DVKVTQSSRYLVKRTGEKVFLECVQDMDHENMFWYRQDPGLGLRLIYFSYDVKMKEKGDIPEGYSVSREKKERFSLILESASTNQTSMYLCASSLPRTGKAKNIQYFGAGTRLSVL.

The rearrangement uses TRBV18 and TRBJ1-2, with D perhaps TRBD1 (6 bases). CDR1 and CDR2 from the germline V gene are KGHSH and LQKENI. The V and J ends lost 3 bases and 5 bases respectively, with 19 bases between them. This CDR3 has 16 amino acids. The CDR3 nucleotides read TGTGCCAGCTCACCCCCCCGGGGGCCCTCGGGTTATGGCTACACCTTC. This sequence encodes CASSPPRGPSGYGYTF.

V is TRBV20-1 and J is TRBJ1-1; D ambiguous. The CDR3 is 11 residues long. Trimming pared 3 bases from V and 4 bases from J, leaving 6 bases between. The germline CDR1 and CDR2 sequences are DFQATT and SNEGSKA (reference sequence). CDR3 coding DNA: TGCAGTGCTAGGGGCAGCACTGAAGCTTTCTTT. Its translation: CSARGSTEAFF.

V is TRBV2 and J is TRBJ1-5; no firm D call. V lost 7 bases and J 3 bases, leaving 10 bases between the germline ends. This CDR3 contains 13 residues. Germline lookup yields CDR1 SNHLY and CDR2 FYNNEI. The CDR3 sequence is CASKSELNQPQHF. In nucleotides, the CDR3 is TGTGCCAGCAAGTCGGAGCTCAATCAGCCCCAGCATTTT.

This clone appeared once. The chain couples TRBV4-1 to TRBJ2-2; 16 bases map to TRBD2. Looked up from germline, CDR1 is MGHRA and CDR2 is YSYEKL. This CDR3 comprises 17 residues. With 4 bases clipped from V and 7 bases from J, the junction kept 6 bases outside the gene matches. The CDR3 DNA follows: TGCGCCAGCAGCCCGGGACTAGCGGGAGGGGGTGGCGGGGAGCTGTTTTTT. Amino acid sequence: CASSPGLAGGGGGELFF.

The rearrangement uses TRBV7-9 and TRBJ2-5, with D tentatively TRBD2 (5 bases). Germline V gene data show CDR1 as SEHNR and CDR2 as FQNEAQ (reference sequence). The V and J ends lost 5 bases and 7 bases respectively, with 14 bases between them. CDR3 length: 13 amino acids. This CDR3 is CASSQNYRGTQYF. The CDR3 nucleotides read TGTGCCAGCAGCCAAAATTATCGGGGGACCCAGTACTTC.